This TCR beta chain originates from a study of T cells in Graves' hyperthyroidism and ophthalmopathy. CDR3 length: 15 residues. V gave up 2 bases and J gave up 1 base; unmatched junction bases: 6. In germline, CDR1 is DFQATT, CDR2 SNEGSKA (reference sequence). Study conclusions and caveats: For ophthalmopathy, model prediction preceded onset by a median about six months.

Graves' hyperthyroidism is called stable when ophthalmopathy does not progress within 18 months. The study enrolled patients aged 18 to 65 with newly diagnosed hyperthyroidism of under 2 months' duration. This clonotype was seen ten or more times. Its antigen is as yet unknown. Amplification of TCR beta CDR3 regions used RNA as the template. First-round RT-PCR targeting the TCR CDR3 was performed with the HTBI primer set. TCRdb ran MiXCR on the multiplex PCR reads and lists one entry per CDR3 protein. The sample has tens of thousands of distinct CDR3 sequences, about 53% seen once; the top ten hold under 35%.

The rearrangement links TRBV20-1 to TRBJ2-5, with 8 bases that match TRBD2. The TCR was taken from a man in his late teens or twenties with Graves' hyperthyroidism. Sequenced material: peripheral blood or thyroid tissue (not recorded which). The CDR3 sequence is CSARIGGGIQETQYF. In DNA, the CDR3 is TGCAGTGCTAGAATTGGCGGGGGGATCCAAGAGACCCAGTACTTC.